The rows below give T cell receptor beta chains drawn from one sample of a study of identical twins. TCRdb reprocessed the 5' RACE reads with MiXCR, giving one entry per CDR3 protein. The table records approximately 490,000 distinct CDR3 sequences, around 20% of them present only once. These same records also appear under a second study, on yellow fever vaccine responses in identical twins.

Sequenced input: CD4+ T cells sorted from blood. The origin of the receptors is a woman aged 18-35 years in good health. Each CDR3 is given with its conserved first and last residue. Fields, in order: clone size, J gene, V gene, D gene, CDR3 protein, CDR3 DNA. The D gene is left open where the match is weak. The size field is filled for only some rows; it gives once, few, many or a size class.

-,TRBJ2-1,TRBV12-3/TRBV12-4,-,CATRVFGNEQFF,TGTGCCACTAGGGTTTTTGGGAATGAGCAGTTCTTC
-,TRBJ2-5,TRBV5-1,TRBD2,CASSPLAGVVRETQYF,TGCGCCAGCAGCCCACTAGCGGGGGTTGTGAGAGAGACCCAGTACTTC
-,TRBJ2-7,TRBV28,-,CASLPYSYEQYF,TGTGCCAGTCTCCCCTACTCCTACGAGCAGTACTTC
-,TRBJ2-3,TRBV24-1,-,CATSDPRPLTDDTQYF,TGTGCCACCAGTGATCCGCGACCTCTGACAGACGATACGCAGTATTTT
few,TRBJ2-5,TRBV28,-,CASSFWGSQETQYF,TGTGCCAGCAGTTTCTGGGGGTCTCAAGAGACCCAGTACTTC
few,TRBJ1-2,TRBV5-5,-,CASSLSRDGYTF,TGTGCCAGCAGCTTGTCTAGAGATGGCTACACCTTC
few,TRBJ2-7,TRBV19,-,CASSMEGARQYF,TGTGCCAGTAGTATGGAAGGGGCGAGGCAGTACTTC
-,TRBJ1-2,TRBV3-1,-,CASSQKDYGYTF,TGTGCCAGCAGCCAAAAGGATTATGGCTACACCTTC
few,TRBJ2-5,TRBV12-3/TRBV12-4,-,CASSLARSETQYF,TGTGCCAGCAGCTTGGCGAGGTCGGAGACCCAGTACTTC
-,TRBJ2-3,TRBV29-1,-,CSVGTGDAQYF,TGCAGCGTTGGTACTGGGGACGCGCAGTATTTT
few,TRBJ2-7,TRBV9,TRBD2,CASSAGTSGTYEQYF,TGTGCCAGCAGCGCGGGGACTAGCGGGACCTACGAGCAGTACTTC
-,TRBJ2-1,TRBV2,TRBD1,CASSSDRVSSYNEQFF,TGTGCCAGCAGTTCGGACAGGGTGAGCTCCTACAATGAGCAGTTCTTC
-,TRBJ2-5,TRBV7-2,TRBD2,CASSPATSGSWETQYF,TGTGCCAGCAGCCCAGCGACTAGCGGTAGTTGGGAGACCCAGTACTTC
-,TRBJ2-1,TRBV5-1,TRBD2,CASSPERDPSYNEQFF,TGCGCCAGCAGTCCTGAGCGGGACCCGTCCTACAATGAGCAGTTCTTC
-,TRBJ1-6,TRBV20-1,-,CSAYQTGNSPLHF,TGCAGTGCTTACCAGACGGGGAATTCACCCCTCCACTTT
few,TRBJ2-1,TRBV7-9,-,CASSLGTLTEQFF,TGTGCCAGCAGCTTGGGGACATTAACTGAGCAGTTCTTC